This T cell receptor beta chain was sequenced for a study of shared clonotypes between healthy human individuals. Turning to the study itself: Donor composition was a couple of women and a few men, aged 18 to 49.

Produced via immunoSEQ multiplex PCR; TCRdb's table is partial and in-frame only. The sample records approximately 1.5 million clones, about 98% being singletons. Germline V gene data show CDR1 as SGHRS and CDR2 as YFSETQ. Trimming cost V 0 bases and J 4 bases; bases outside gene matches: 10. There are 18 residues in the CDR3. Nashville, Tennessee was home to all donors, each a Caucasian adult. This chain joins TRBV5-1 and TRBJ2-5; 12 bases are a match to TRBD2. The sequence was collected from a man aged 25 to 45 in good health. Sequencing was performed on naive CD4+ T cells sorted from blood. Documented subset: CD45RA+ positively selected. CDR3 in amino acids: CASSLVGLAGTGGETQYF. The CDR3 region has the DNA TGCGCCAGCAGCTTGGTAGGACTAGCGGGAACAGGGGGAGAGACCCAGTACTTC.